The clone carrying this TCR beta chain has just one count. Its antigen is still unknown. Isolating CD4+ T cells followed 9 to 10 days of culture. Participants were vaccinated with two doses of either the BNT162b2 or mRNA-1273 vaccine. Having tested negative for nucleocapsid antibodies, the vaccine recipients showed no prior SARS-CoV-2 infection. These data are taken from a study of vaccination effects on CD4 cells after COVID-19. Overall study context: Expansion with viral peptide pools was applied to antigen-specific CD4+ T cells by the ViraFEST assay prior to sequencing. They grew roughly 2 million PBMC in each well, adding approximately 10 IU/ml IL-2 and around 10 ug/ml peptides. General observations from the study: The study dataset contains few convalescent patients and includes no early post-infection timepoints.

J gave up 6 bases and V 5 bases, and 6 bases lay outside the gene matches. The CDR3 contains 16 residues. Germline CDR1 is MNHNY and CDR2 is SVGAGI (reference sequence). The repertoire was sequenced with immunoSEQ multiplex PCR; TCRdb's copy has only in-frame clones and lacks some. This repertoire shows roughly 30,000 clones, over 70% found once; its top ten account for under 15%. This TCR derives from a human donor who received a COVID-19 vaccine. The rearrangement uses TRBV6-6 and TRBJ2-3; 15 bases map to TRBD2. The specimen was CD4+ T cells from PBMCs cultured without peptide, collected after COVID-19 vaccination. The CDR3 DNA reads as TGTGCCAGCAGTCTCCTAGGGACTAGCGGGAGGGATACGCAGTATTTT. The encoded protein is CASSLLGTSGRDTQYF.